This T cell receptor (beta chain) was observed in a study of T cell repertoires in cytomegalovirus infection. The CDR3 covers 16 residues. Germline values: CDR1 SNHLY, CDR2 FYNNEI. Trimming at V came to 3 bases and at J to 3 bases, leaving 6 bases not matched to a gene. From the reads, TCRdb called clonotypes with MiXCR, one entry per CDR3 protein. The sample consists of approximately 110,000 distinct CDR3 sequences, approximately 45% of them appearing once. Concerning this clonotype itself: The antigen is unknown.

The sample was CD8+ T cells from cultured PBMCs, taken from culture after CMV antigen stimulation. This sequence was found in a human donor in good health (CMV status not recorded). Some clones in this sample may be carry-over from other donors' samples. This chain connects TRBV2 to TRBJ2-7; TRBD2 agrees at 12 bases. The CDR3 loop reads CASSDPAGLAGYEQYF. The CDR3 bases are TGTGCCAGCAGTGACCCAGCGGGACTAGCGGGCTACGAGCAGTACTTC.